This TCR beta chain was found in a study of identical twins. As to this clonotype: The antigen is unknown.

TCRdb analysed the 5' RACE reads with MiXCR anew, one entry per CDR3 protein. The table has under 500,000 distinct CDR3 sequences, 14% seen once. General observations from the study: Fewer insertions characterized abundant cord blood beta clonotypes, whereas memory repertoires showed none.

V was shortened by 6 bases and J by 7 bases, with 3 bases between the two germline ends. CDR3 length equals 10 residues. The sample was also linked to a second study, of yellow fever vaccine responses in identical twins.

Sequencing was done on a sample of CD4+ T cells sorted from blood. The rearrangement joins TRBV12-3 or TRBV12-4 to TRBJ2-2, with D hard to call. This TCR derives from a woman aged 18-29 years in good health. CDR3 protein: CASRGGELFF. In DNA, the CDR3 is TGTGCCAGCAGAGGCGGGGAGCTGTTTTTT.